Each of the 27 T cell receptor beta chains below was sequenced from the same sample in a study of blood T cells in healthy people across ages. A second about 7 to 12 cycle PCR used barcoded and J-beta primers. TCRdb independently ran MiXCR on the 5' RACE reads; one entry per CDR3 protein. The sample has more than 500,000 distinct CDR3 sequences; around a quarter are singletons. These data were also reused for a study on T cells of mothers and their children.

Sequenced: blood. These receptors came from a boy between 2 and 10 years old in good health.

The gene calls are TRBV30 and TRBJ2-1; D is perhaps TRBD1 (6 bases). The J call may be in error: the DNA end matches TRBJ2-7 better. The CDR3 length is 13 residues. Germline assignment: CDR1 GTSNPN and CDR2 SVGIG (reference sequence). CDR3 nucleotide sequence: TGTGCCTGGCCAGGGGTCGACTCCTACGAGCAGTACGTC. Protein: CAWPGVDSYEQYV.

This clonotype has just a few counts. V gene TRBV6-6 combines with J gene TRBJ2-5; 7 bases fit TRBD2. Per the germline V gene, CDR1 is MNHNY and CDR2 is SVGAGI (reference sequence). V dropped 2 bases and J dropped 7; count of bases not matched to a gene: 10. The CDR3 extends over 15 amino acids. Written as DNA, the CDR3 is TGTGCCAGCAGTTACCAAGGCGGGAGAGCTTCGACCCAGTACTTC. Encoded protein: CASSYQGGRASTQYF.

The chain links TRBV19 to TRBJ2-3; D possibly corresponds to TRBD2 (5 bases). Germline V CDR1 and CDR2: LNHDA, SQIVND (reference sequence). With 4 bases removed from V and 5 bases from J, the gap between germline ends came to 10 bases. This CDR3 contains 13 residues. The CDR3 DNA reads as TGTGCCAGTAGTACAGACGGAGGAGATACGCAGTATTTT. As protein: CASSTDGGDTQYF.

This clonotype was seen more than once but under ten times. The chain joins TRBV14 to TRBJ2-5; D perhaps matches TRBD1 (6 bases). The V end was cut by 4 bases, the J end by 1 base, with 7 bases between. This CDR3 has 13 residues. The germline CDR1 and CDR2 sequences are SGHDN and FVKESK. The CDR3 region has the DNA TGTGCCAGCAGCCGGGACACCCAAGAGACCCAGTACTTC. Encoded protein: CASSRDTQETQYF.

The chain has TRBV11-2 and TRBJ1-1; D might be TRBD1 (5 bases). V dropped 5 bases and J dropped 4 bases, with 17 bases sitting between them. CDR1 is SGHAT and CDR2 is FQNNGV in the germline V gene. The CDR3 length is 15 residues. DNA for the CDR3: TGTGCCAGCAGCCCGCTCATGGGGGTGAGCACTGAAGCTTTCTTT. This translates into CASSPLMGVSTEAFF.

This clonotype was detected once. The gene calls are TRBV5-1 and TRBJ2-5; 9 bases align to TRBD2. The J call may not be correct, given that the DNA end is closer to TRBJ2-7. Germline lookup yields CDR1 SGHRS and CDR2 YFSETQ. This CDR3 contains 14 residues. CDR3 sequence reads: CASSIAGVFHEQYF. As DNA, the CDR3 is TGCGCCAGCAGCATAGCGGGAGTTTTCCACGAGCAGTACTTC.

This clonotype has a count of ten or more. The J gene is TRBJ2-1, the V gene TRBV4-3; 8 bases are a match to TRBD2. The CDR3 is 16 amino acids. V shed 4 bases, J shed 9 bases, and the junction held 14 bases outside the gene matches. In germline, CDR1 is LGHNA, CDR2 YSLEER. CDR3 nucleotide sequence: TGCGCCAGCAGCCGAGCGGGGGCCCTCTATCAGGGTGAGCAGTTCTTC. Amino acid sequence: CASSRAGALYQGEQFF.

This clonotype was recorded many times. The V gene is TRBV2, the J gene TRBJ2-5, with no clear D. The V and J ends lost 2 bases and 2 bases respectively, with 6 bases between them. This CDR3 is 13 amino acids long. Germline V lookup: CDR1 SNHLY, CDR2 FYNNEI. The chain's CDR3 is CASSENQQETQYF. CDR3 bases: TGTGCCAGCAGTGAAAACCAGCAAGAGACCCAGTACTTC.

CDR3 sequence: CASSGDRVSYEQYF. CDR3 sequence (DNA): TGTGCCAGCAGTGGGGACAGGGTCTCCTACGAGCAGTACTTC. The V gene is TRBV25-1, the J gene TRBJ2-7; 9 bases align to TRBD1. The CDR3 is 14 residues long. In germline, CDR1 is MGHDK, CDR2 SYGVNS. The V gene end was trimmed by 4 bases and the J gene end by 0 bases; junction bases not matched to a gene: 1.

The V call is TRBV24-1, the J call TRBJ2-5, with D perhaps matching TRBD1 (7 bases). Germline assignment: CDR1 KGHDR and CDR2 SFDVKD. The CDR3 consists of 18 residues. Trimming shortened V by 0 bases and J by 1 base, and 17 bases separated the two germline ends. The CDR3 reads CATSDLPRGGTAQETQYF. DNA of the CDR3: TGTGCCACCAGTGATTTGCCCCGTGGGGGGACAGCCCAAGAGACCCAGTACTTC.

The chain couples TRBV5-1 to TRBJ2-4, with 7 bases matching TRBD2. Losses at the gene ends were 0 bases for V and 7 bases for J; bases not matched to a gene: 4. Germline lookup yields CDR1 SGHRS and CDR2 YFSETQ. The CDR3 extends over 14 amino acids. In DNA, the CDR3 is TGCGCCAGCAGCTTGGAGGGGCGGGGGAACATTCAGTACTTC. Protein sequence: CASSLEGRGNIQYF.

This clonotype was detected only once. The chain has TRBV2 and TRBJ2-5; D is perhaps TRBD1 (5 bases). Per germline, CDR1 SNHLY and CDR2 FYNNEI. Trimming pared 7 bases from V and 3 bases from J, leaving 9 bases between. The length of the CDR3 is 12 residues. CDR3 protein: CASTTGEETQYF. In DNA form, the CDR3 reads TGTGCCAGCACCACAGGCGAAGAGACCCAGTACTTC.

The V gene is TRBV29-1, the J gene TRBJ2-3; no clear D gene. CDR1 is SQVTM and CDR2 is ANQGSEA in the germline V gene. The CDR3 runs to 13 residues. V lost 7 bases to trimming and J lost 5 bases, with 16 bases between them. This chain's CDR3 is CSAEAYGEDTQYF. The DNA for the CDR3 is TGCAGCGCAGAAGCCTACGGAGAAGATACGCAGTATTTT.

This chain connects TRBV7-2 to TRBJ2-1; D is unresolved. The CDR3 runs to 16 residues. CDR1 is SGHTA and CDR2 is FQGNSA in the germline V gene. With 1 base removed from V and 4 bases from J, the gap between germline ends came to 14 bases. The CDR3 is CASSLEGVRTYNEQFF. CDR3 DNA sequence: TGTGCCAGCAGCTTAGAAGGTGTTAGAACGTACAATGAGCAGTTCTTC.

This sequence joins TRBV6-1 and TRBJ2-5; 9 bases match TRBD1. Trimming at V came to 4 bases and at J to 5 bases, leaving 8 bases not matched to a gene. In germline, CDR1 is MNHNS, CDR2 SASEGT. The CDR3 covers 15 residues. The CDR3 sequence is CASSAYRGLGETQYF. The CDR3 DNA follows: TGTGCCAGCAGTGCCTACAGGGGGCTAGGGGAGACCCAGTACTTC.

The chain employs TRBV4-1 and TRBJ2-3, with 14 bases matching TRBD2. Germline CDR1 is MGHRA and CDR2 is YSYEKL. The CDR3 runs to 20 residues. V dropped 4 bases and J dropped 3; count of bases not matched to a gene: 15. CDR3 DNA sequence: TGCGCCAGCAGCCTAGATCGCGGGACTAGCGGGAGAGGCTTGACAGATACGCAGTATTTT. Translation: CASSLDRGTSGRGLTDTQYF.

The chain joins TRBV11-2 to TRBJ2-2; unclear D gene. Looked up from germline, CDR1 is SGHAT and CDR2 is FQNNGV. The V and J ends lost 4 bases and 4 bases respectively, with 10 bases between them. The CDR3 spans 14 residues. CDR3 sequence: CASSSRRGTGELFF. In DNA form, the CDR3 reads TGTGCCAGCAGCTCGAGGCGAGGCACCGGGGAGCTGTTTTTT.

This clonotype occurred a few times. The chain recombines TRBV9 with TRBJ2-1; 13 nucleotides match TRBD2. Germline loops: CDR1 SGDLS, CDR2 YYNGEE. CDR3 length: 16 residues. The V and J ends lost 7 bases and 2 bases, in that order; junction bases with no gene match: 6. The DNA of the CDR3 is TGTGCCAGCGGAGGAGGGACTAGCGGGACCTACAATGAGCAGTTCTTC. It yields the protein CASGGGTSGTYNEQFF.

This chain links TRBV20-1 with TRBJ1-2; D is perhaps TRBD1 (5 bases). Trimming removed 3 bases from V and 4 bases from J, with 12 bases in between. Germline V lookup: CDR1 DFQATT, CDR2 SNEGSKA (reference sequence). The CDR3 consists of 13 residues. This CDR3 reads CSASPTDAYGYTF. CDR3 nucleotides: TGCAGTGCTAGCCCGACAGACGCCTATGGCTACACCTTC.

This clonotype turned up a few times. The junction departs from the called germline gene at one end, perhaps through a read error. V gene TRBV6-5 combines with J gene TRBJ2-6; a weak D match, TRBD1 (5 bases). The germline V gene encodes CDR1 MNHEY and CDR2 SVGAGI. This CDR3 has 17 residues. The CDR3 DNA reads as TGTGCCAGCAATTACTATCAGGGATCGGCGGGGGCCAACGTCCTGACTTTC. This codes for CASNYYQGSAGANVLTF.

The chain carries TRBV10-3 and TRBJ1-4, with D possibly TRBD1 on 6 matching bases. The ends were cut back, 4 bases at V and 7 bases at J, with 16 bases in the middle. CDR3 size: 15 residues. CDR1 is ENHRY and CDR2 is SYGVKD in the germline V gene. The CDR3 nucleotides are TGTGCCATCAGTGGCTCGAGGACAGAGGGTGAAAAACTGTTTTTT. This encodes CAISGSRTEGEKLFF.

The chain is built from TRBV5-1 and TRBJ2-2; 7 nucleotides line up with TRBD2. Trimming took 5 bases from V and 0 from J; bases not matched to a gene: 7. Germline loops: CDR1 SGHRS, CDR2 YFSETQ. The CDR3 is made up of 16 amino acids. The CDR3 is CASRYPSGANTGELFF. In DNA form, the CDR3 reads TGCGCCAGCAGGTATCCTAGCGGAGCGAACACCGGGGAGCTGTTTTTT.

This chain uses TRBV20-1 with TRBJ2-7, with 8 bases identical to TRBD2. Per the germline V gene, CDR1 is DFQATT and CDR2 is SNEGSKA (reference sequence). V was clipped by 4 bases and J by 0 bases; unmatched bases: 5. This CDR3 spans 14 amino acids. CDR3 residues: CSAMASGGSYEQYF. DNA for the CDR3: TGCAGTGCTATGGCCAGCGGGGGCTCCTACGAGCAGTACTTC.

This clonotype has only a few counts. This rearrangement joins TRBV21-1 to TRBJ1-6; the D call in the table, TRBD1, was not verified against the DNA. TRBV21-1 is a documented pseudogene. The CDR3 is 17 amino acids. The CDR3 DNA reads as TGTGCCAGCAGCACCCGGACAGGGGGCCCTTATAATTCACCCCTCCACTTT. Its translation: CASSTRTGGPYNSPLHF.

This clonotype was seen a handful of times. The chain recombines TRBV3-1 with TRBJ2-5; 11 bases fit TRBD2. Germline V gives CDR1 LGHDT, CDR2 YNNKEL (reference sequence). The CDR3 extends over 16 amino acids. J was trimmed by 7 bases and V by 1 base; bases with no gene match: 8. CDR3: CASSQVVRGTSGTQYF. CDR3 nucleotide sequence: TGTGCCAGCAGCCAAGTGGTCCGAGGGACTAGCGGGACCCAGTACTTC.

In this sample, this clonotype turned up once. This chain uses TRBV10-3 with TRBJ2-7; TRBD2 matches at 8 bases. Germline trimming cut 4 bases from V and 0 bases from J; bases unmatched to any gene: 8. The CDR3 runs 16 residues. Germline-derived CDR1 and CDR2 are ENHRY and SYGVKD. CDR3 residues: CAISGGGQGSSYEQYF. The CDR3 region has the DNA TGTGCCATCAGTGGCGGGGGGCAGGGGTCCTCCTACGAGCAGTACTTC.

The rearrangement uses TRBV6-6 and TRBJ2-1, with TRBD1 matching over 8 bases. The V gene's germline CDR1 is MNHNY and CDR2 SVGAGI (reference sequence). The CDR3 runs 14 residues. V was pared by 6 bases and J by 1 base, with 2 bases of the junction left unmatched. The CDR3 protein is CASRQGASYNEQFF. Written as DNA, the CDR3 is TGTGCCAGCAGGCAGGGGGCTTCCTACAATGAGCAGTTCTTC.